This entry features one T cell receptor (beta chain) sequence. Its antigen is not known. Naive CD8 populations comprised CD45RO-negative cells positively selected for CCR7, excluding terminally differentiated effector memory CD45RA+ cells. Trimming pared 6 bases from V and 4 bases from J, leaving 22 bases between. The CDR3 covers 16 residues. Germline V gene sequence: CDR1 MDHEN, CDR2 SYDVKM. This entry is derived from a study of shared clonotypes between healthy human individuals. Study-wide background: CD4 naive and CD4 memory each took three plates per donor, while CD8 naive took two and CD8 memory one.

Study observations and caveats: Lower generation probabilities were found for non-shared clonotypes than for those shared by all four donors.

It was at deep level that the assay was run. Using around 180 ng DNA, some 30,000 T cell genomes, the sorted-subset replicate PCRs were run. Data came from immunoSEQ multiplex PCR; TCRdb stores just in-frame clones and leaves some out. Of millions of clones in the sample, about 93% were seen once. The sample taken for sequencing was naive CD8+ T cells from PBMCs. This receptor was identified in a man between 18 and 35 years old in good health. Some clones in this sample may be carry-over from other donors' samples. The chain combines TRBV28 with TRBJ2-7; D may match TRBD1 or TRBD2 (6 bases each). CDR3 sequence reads: CASSFYDRRGIYEQYF. CDR3 sequence (DNA): TGTGCCAGCAGCTTCTACGACAGGAGGGGGATATACGAGCAGTACTTC.